This passage covers 22 T cell receptor beta chains from one sample sequenced in a study of radiation and T cells in renal cell carcinoma. The protocol was immunoSEQ multiplex PCR, while the TCRdb copy is restricted to in-frame clones and leaves out a portion. The data contain tens of thousands of clones, 82% of them seen just once; the ten biggest clones take up roughly 6.8%. The time point here: baseline pretreatment blood. Treatment defined: 15 Gy SBRT to primary tumor, nephrectomy 4 weeks later. The source was blood, collected from a patient whose treatment included radiotherapy and nephrectomy. The origin of the receptors is a man aged 55 to 69 with renal cell carcinoma.

The V gene is TRBV7-6, the J gene TRBJ1-3, with 8 bases fitting TRBD1. V gave up 4 bases and J gave up 0 bases; unmatched junction bases: 14. Germline-derived CDR1 and CDR2 are SGHVS and FNYEAQ. This CDR3 comprises 19 residues. DNA for the CDR3: TGTGCCAGCAGCTCCCGAGGGCAGGGGGCCCCATACTCTGGAAACACCATATATTTT. Residues: CASSSRGQGAPYSGNTIYF.

The genes are TRBV6-5 and TRBJ2-5; 9 bases are shared with TRBD1. V gave up 4 bases and J gave up 0 bases; unmatched junction bases: 6. Germline-derived CDR1 and CDR2 are MNHEY and SVGAGI. CDR3 size: 16 residues. In DNA, the CDR3 is TGTGCCAGCAGTTGGGGACAGGGAAAGTACCAAGAGACCCAGTACTTC. Its translation: CASSWGQGKYQETQYF.

Judged by abundance, this clone is medium-sized. The chain carries TRBV5-1 and TRBJ1-4, with 7 bases fitting TRBD1. The CDR3 extends over 14 amino acids. Trimming removed 3 bases from V and 3 bases from J; junction bases left unmatched: 2. Germline CDR1 and CDR2: SGHRS and YFSETQ. CDR3 in amino acids: CASSSTGSNEKLFF. In DNA, the CDR3 is TGCGCCAGCAGCTCGACAGGGTCTAATGAAAAACTGTTTTTT.

The gene calls are TRBV11-2 and TRBJ2-1, with 10 positions matching TRBD2. V lost 4 bases and J lost 4; bases outside the gene matches: 7. The CDR3 has 16 amino acids. Looked up from germline, CDR1 is SGHAT and CDR2 is FQNNGV. The CDR3 DNA is TGTGCCAGCAGCTCACCGGGACTAGCGCCTTACAATGAGCAGTTCTTC. It codes for CASSSPGLAPYNEQFF.

V is TRBV7-9 and J is TRBJ1-2; no reliable D call. The CDR3 runs 17 residues. V was clipped by 1 base and J by 2 bases, with 17 bases between them. CDR1 is SEHNR and CDR2 is FQNEAQ in the germline V gene (reference sequence). The CDR3 loop is CASSLDLVWARNYGYTF. CDR3 in DNA: TGTGCCAGCAGCTTAGATCTCGTGTGGGCGCGGAACTATGGCTACACCTTC.

This clone is a singleton in its sample. The rearrangement links TRBV27 to TRBJ1-2, with 8 bases lining up with TRBD1. The CDR3 totals 17 residues. With V trimmed by 7 bases and J by 0 bases, 13 bases remained unmatched. Germline V lookup: CDR1 MNHEY, CDR2 SMNVEV (reference sequence). CDR3 DNA: TGTGCCAGCACTCACAACCGGGACAGGAGTTCTAACTATGGCTACACCTTC. Amino acids: CASTHNRDRSSNYGYTF.

This clone was seen more than once but under ten times. DNA of the CDR3: TGTGCCAGCCTAACGGGTGGGTACAATGAGCAGTTCTTC. Its translation is CASLTGGYNEQFF. The V and J genes are TRBV28 and TRBJ2-1; no firm D call. Trimming cost V 8 bases and J 4 bases, with 12 bases left between them. This CDR3 has 13 amino acids. In germline, CDR1 is MDHEN, CDR2 SYDVKM.

This clone was picked up one time. This CDR3 is CASSEASGANNEQFF. CDR3 in DNA: TGCGCCAGCAGCGAAGCTAGCGGGGCCAACAATGAGCAGTTCTTC. This chain connects TRBV5-1 to TRBJ2-1; TRBD2 matches at 9 bases. Unmatched junction bases numbered 7, after V lost 4 bases and J lost 5 bases. This CDR3 has 15 amino acids. Germline CDR1 and CDR2: SGHRS and YFSETQ. The full variable domain, completed using reference TRBV5-1 and TRBJ2-1, is KAGVTQTPRYLIKTRGQQVTLSCSPISGHRSVSWYQQTPGQGLQFLFEYFSETQRNKGNFPGRFSGRQFSNSRSEMNVSTLELGDSALYLCASSEASGANNEQFFGPGTRLTVL.

This clone was seen more than once but under ten times. The chain is built from TRBV29-1 and TRBJ2-7, with 7 nucleotides matching TRBD1. The CDR3 spans 16 residues. Germline assignment: CDR1 SQVTM and CDR2 ANQGSEA. V dropped 0 bases and J dropped 5; count of bases not matched to a gene: 13. This CDR3 is CSVEDGQVLGAHEQYF. The CDR3 DNA is TGCAGCGTTGAAGACGGACAGGTCCTGGGGGCCCACGAGCAGTACTTC.

The chain uses TRBV7-9 and TRBJ1-5; unclear D gene. The V end lost 1 base, the J end lost 7 bases, and 8 bases lay between the germline ends. Germline V gene lookup returns CDR1 SEHNR and CDR2 FQNEAQ (reference sequence). The CDR3 is made up of 13 amino acids. For the CDR3, the DNA is TGTGCCAGCAGCTTAGTTGCGGGCCAGCCCCAGCATTTT. Translated, it gives CASSLVAGQPQHF.

This chain links TRBV7-9 with TRBJ2-5, with 7 bases that match TRBD1. In germline, CDR1 is SEHNR, CDR2 FQNEAQ (reference sequence). The V segment lost 4 bases and the J segment 1 base; nucleotides outside the gene matches: 9. CDR3 length: 16 residues. CDR3 DNA: TGTGCCAGCAGCTCCCCCCCGGACAGGACCCAAGAGACCCAGTACTTC. It specifies CASSSPPDRTQETQYF.

The gene calls are TRBV27 and TRBJ2-7; no reliable D call. Trimming took 0 bases from V and 4 from J, leaving 7 bases between them. CDR1 is MNHEY, CDR2 SMNVEV, per germline (reference sequence). The CDR3 loop spans 13 amino acids. The CDR3 coding sequence is TGTGCCAGCAGTTTATCGGGTCCGTACGAGCAGTACTTC. Protein sequence: CASSLSGPYEQYF.

This sequence joins TRBV7-2 and TRBJ1-2, with unresolved D. The CDR3 covers 12 residues. Germline CDR1 is SGHTA and CDR2 is FQGNSA. V lost 1 base and J 8 bases, leaving 8 bases between the germline ends. The CDR3 reads CASSLVFGGYTF. The CDR3 DNA sequence: TGTGCCAGCAGCTTAGTGTTCGGGGGCTACACCTTC.

This clone appeared many times. The chain carries TRBV29-1 and TRBJ1-1, with a tentative D call TRBD1 (6 bases). This CDR3 region has 13 residues. The V end was cut by 6 bases, the J end by 2 bases, with 13 bases between. CDR1 and CDR2 from the germline V gene are SQVTM and ANQGSEA. The CDR3 DNA follows: TGCAGCGTCAATAGGGGGGATAACACTGAAGCTTTCTTT. Translated: CSVNRGDNTEAFF.

The chain has TRBV5-8 and TRBJ2-7; TRBD1 aligns across 7 bases. Losses at the gene ends were 5 bases for V and 4 bases for J; bases not matched to a gene: 12. From germline, CDR1 is SGHTS and CDR2 YDEGEE. This CDR3 has 15 amino acids. The CDR3 DNA reads as TGTGCCAGCAGACCTTCGGCGACAGGGCTTTACGAGCAGTACTTC. Amino acid sequence: CASRPSATGLYEQYF.

This clone was counted only a few times. The V and J genes are TRBV27 and TRBJ1-2, with 7 bases matching TRBD1. Germline-derived CDR1 and CDR2 are MNHEY and SMNVEV (reference sequence). The trim removed 7 bases at V and 5 bases at J, leaving 4 bases unmatched. The CDR3 runs to 12 residues. CDR3 sequence: CASKGALYGYTF. As DNA, the CDR3 is TGTGCCAGCAAGGGGGCCTTATATGGCTACACCTTC.

The J gene is TRBJ1-2, the V gene TRBV27; 7 bases map to TRBD1. The CDR3 sequence is 16 residues long. After removal of 6 bases from V and 8 bases from J, the junction contained 18 bases not matched to a gene. CDR1 is MNHEY, CDR2 SMNVEV, per germline (reference sequence). For the CDR3, the DNA is TGTGCCAGCAGCCCCCAAGGCGGGAGGGGGCGAAAAGGCTACACCTTC. This translates into CASSPQGGRGRKGYTF.

The chain is built from TRBV2 and TRBJ2-5; 7 positions agree with TRBD1. The CDR3 covers 15 residues. Germline V lookup: CDR1 SNHLY, CDR2 FYNNEI. V was pared by 3 bases and J by 2 bases, with 6 bases of the junction left unmatched. The CDR3 spells CASSDGQEVQETQYF. The CDR3 DNA sequence: TGTGCCAGCAGTGACGGACAGGAGGTACAAGAGACCCAGTACTTC.

The chain has TRBV7-3 and TRBJ2-1; 14 bases align to TRBD2. V dropped 5 bases and J dropped 8; count of bases not matched to a gene: 5. The CDR3 is made up of 15 amino acids. The germline CDR1 and CDR2 sequences are SGHTA and FQGTGA. DNA of the CDR3: TGTGCCAGCAGCCTGACTAGCGGGAGGGCATATGAGCAGTTCTTC. Its protein product is CASSLTSGRAYEQFF.

J is TRBJ2-7 and V is TRBV5-1; 10 bases line up with TRBD2. The CDR3 is 17 amino acids. V shed 0 bases and J 7 bases; nucleotides not matched to a gene: 13. Germline V lookup: CDR1 SGHRS, CDR2 YFSETQ. CDR3 coding DNA: TGCGCCAGCAGCTTGGGGCTAGCGGGAGCTGTTAGTCGGGAGCAGTACTTC. Translation gives CASSLGLAGAVSREQYF.

This rearrangement joins TRBV28 to TRBJ2-1; D may be TRBD1 (5 bases). The CDR3 is made up of 16 amino acids. V dropped 1 base and J dropped 4 bases, with 14 bases sitting between them. In germline, CDR1 is MDHEN, CDR2 SYDVKM. This CDR3 reads CASSLFTGRLYNEQFF. CDR3 nucleotide sequence: TGTGCCAGCAGTTTATTTACAGGCCGTCTTTACAATGAGCAGTTCTTC.

The chain uses TRBV6-5 and TRBJ2-7, with D perhaps TRBD1 (5 bases). The CDR3 has 15 amino acids. Germline V lookup: CDR1 MNHEY, CDR2 SVGAGI. V was trimmed by 8 bases and J by 3 bases, leaving 20 bases between them. The chain's CDR3 is CASYRGLGFGYEQYF. The DNA for the CDR3 is TGTGCCAGCTATAGGGGCTTAGGGTTTGGCTACGAGCAGTACTTC.